What follows describes a single T cell receptor (beta chain). Its cognate antigen is unknown. The data stem from a study of breast tumors, draining lymph nodes, adjacent tissues. A single record per CDR3 protein comes from TCRdb applying MiXCR to the multiplex PCR reads. The table shows 100,000 or so distinct CDR3 sequences, with about 20% occurring only once. The CDR3 runs 15 residues. Losses at the gene ends were 6 bases for V and 5 bases for J; bases not matched to a gene: 10. Study-level results: Compared with lymph nodes, tumors were less diverse; compared with nontumor tissue, more.

The lymph nodes were axillary draining lymph nodes from breast cancer patients. The TCR originated in a female donor with breast cancer. Some clones in this sample may be carry-over from other donors' samples. This chain joins TRBV12-3 or TRBV12-4 and TRBJ2-7; 10 bases map to TRBD1. Sequencing was done on a sample of axillary lymph node tissue. Here the CDR3 DNA reads TGTGCCAGCAGAACTGTGGGACAGGGGAAAGACGAGCAGTACTTC. Protein sequence: CASRTVGQGKDEQYF.